Presented here are 32 T cell receptor beta chains from one specimen sequenced in a study of blood T cell repertoires in COVID-19. This table comes from immunoSEQ multiplex PCR, and its TCRdb copy is limited to in-frame clones, with some not included. The data hold about 480,000 clones, with roughly 90% observed a single time. Sequenced sample: PBMCs or T cells enriched from blood (not recorded which). These receptors originate from a woman between 35 and 50 years old who had recovered from COVID-19.

The rearrangement uses TRBV24-1 and TRBJ2-3; perhaps TRBD1 as D (5 bases). CDR1 is KGHDR and CDR2 is SFDVKD in the germline V gene. The CDR3 is made up of 16 amino acids. V gave up 3 bases and J gave up 2 bases, with 14 bases separating them. CDR3 sequence reads: CATSDHGQGFTDTQYF. As DNA, the CDR3 is TGTGCCACCAGTGATCACGGACAAGGGTTCACAGATACGCAGTATTTT.

The rearrangement uses TRBV5-4 and TRBJ1-1; weak D call: TRBD1 (6 bases). CDR1 SGHNT and CDR2 YYREEE come from the germline V gene (reference sequence). Trimming took 4 bases from V and 1 from J, leaving 11 bases between them. This CDR3 spans 14 amino acids. The CDR3 sequence: CASSHPQGNTEAFF. As DNA, the CDR3 is TGTGCCAGCAGCCATCCACAGGGGAACACTGAAGCTTTCTTT. The complete variable domain, with remaining parts taken from reference TRBV5-4 and TRBJ1-1, reads ETGVTQSPTHLIKTRGQQVTLRCSSQSGHNTVSWYQQALGQGPQFIFQYYREEENGRGNFPPRFSGLQFPNYSSELNVNALELDDSALYLCASSHPQGNTEAFFGQGTRLTVV.

This clone was seen once. As DNA, the CDR3 is TGCAGCACCACCGGGGGACAGGGATTCTATGGCTACACCTTC. Translation: CSTTGGQGFYGYTF. The V call is TRBV29-1, the J call TRBJ1-2; the match to TRBD1 covers 9 bases. Germline V gene data show CDR1 as SQVTM and CDR2 as ANQGSEA. This CDR3 has 14 residues. V was clipped by 8 bases and J by 4 bases; unmatched bases: 11. Looking up the rest from reference TRBV29-1 and TRBJ1-2 gives the full variable domain: SAVISQKPSRDICQRGTSLTIQCQVDSQVTMMFWYRQQPGQSLTLIATANQGSEATYESGFVIDKFPISRPNLTFSTLTVSNMSPEDSSIYLCSTTGGQGFYGYTFGSGTRLTVV.

This chain links TRBV11-2 with TRBJ1-2, with 8 bases fitting TRBD1. CDR3 size: 15 residues. Trimming at V came to 1 base and at J to 8 bases, leaving 9 bases not matched to a gene. Per the germline V gene, CDR1 is SGHAT and CDR2 is FQNNGV. CDR3 sequence reads: CASSLVSDRGRGYTF. CDR3 DNA: TGTGCCAGCAGCTTAGTGAGCGACAGGGGACGCGGCTACACCTTC.

The chain combines TRBV11-3 with TRBJ2-3; D remains ambiguous. V was shortened by 0 bases and J by 2 bases, with 6 bases between the two germline ends. The germline V gene has CDR1 SGHNT and CDR2 YENEEA. The CDR3 extends over 14 amino acids. In DNA, the CDR3 is TGTGCCAGCAGCTTAGATCCCCTCACAGATACGCAGTATTTT. Protein product: CASSLDPLTDTQYF.

The chain uses TRBV13 and TRBJ2-3; 9 bases match TRBD1. Trimming took 7 bases from V and 5 from J; bases not matched to a gene: 7. Germline V gene lookup returns CDR1 PRHDT and CDR2 FYEKMQ (reference sequence). The CDR3 has 14 residues. The CDR3 DNA follows: TGTGCCAGCAACCTAGCGACAGGGGGAGATACGCAGTATTTT. This translates into CASNLATGGDTQYF.

CDR3 region: CAIRVGQSSYNEQFF. Here the CDR3 DNA reads TGTGCCATCAGGGTCGGACAGAGCTCCTACAATGAGCAGTTCTTC. The V call is TRBV10-3, the J call TRBJ2-1; possible D gene TRBD1, 6 bases. The CDR3 totals 15 residues. The V gene's germline CDR1 is ENHRY and CDR2 SYGVKD. The V and J ends lost 6 bases and 0 bases respectively, with 12 bases between them.

The chain is built from TRBV29-1 and TRBJ1-1; D uncertain. Deletions cut 3 bases from V and 2 bases from J, with 10 bases between. Per germline, CDR1 SQVTM and CDR2 ANQGSEA. The CDR3 extends over 13 amino acids. The CDR3 sequence is CSVDWAANTEAFF. The CDR3 nucleotides read TGCAGCGTTGACTGGGCAGCCAACACTGAAGCTTTCTTT.

The chain has TRBV27 and TRBJ1-4; D perhaps matches TRBD1 (6 bases). Germline loops: CDR1 MNHEY, CDR2 SMNVEV (reference sequence). V was trimmed by 5 bases and J by 13 bases, leaving 17 bases between them. The CDR3 extends over 13 amino acids. In DNA, the CDR3 is TGTGCCAGCAGTCCCTGGCCATCCAGGGGACTGTTTTTT. As protein: CASSPWPSRGLFF.

The chain is built from TRBV14 and TRBJ2-3; the match to TRBD2 covers 12 bases. Germline lookup yields CDR1 SGHDN and CDR2 FVKESK. The length of the CDR3 is 19 residues. The junction had 13 bases not matched to a gene; V was cut back by 1 base and J by 5 bases. CDR3 coding DNA: TGTGCCAGCAGCCAAGGTCTAGCGGGAGGGCCAAACATACGAGATACGCAGTATTTT. Protein product: CASSQGLAGGPNIRDTQYF.

The chain couples TRBV18 to TRBJ2-5; D perhaps matches TRBD2 (5 bases). The germline V gene encodes CDR1 KGHSH and CDR2 LQKENI. This CDR3 has 13 amino acids. The ends were cut back, 6 bases at V and 5 bases at J, with 13 bases in the middle. CDR3 coding DNA: TGTGCCAGCTCCAACGGGGTCTCGGAGACCCAGTACTTC. Translation gives CASSNGVSETQYF.

The rearrangement joins TRBV11-3 to TRBJ2-5, with TRBD1 identical over 7 bases. The CDR3 extends over 17 amino acids. V trimming: 2 bases; J trimming: 1 base; junction bases outside the gene matches: 10. Germline loops: CDR1 SGHNT, CDR2 YENEEA. CDR3 sequence reads: CASSLSRDSHPQETQYF. CDR3 bases: TGTGCCAGCAGCTTAAGCCGGGACAGCCACCCCCAAGAGACCCAGTACTTC. The whole variable domain, remainder taken from reference TRBV11-3 and TRBJ2-5, is EAGVVQSPRYKIIEKKQPVAFWCNPISGHNTLYWYLQNLGQGPELLIRYENEEAVDDSQLPKDRFSAERLKGVDSTLKIQPAELGDSAVYLCASSLSRDSHPQETQYFGPGTRLLVL.

The CDR3 reads CAISVGQQETQYF. The DNA for the CDR3 is TGTGCCATCAGTGTAGGACAGCAAGAGACCCAGTACTTC. The chain joins TRBV10-3 to TRBJ2-5, with D perhaps TRBD1 (6 bases). The V gene lost 4 bases and the J gene lost 2 bases, with 8 bases spanning the gap. The CDR3 covers 13 residues. Germline V lookup: CDR1 ENHRY, CDR2 SYGVKD.

The V call is TRBV7-9, the J call TRBJ1-1, with D possibly being TRBD1 (5 bases). V dropped 7 bases and J dropped 4 bases, with 10 bases sitting between them. Germline CDR1 SEHNR, CDR2 FQNEAQ (reference sequence). This CDR3 has 12 residues. CDR3 in DNA: TGTGCCAGCACGGGGGGGACCACTGAAGCTTTCTTT. This codes for CASTGGTTEAFF. Full variable domain (remainder filled in from reference TRBV7-9 and TRBJ1-1): DTGVSQNPRHKITKRGQNVTFRCDPISEHNRLYWYRQTLGQGPEFLTYFQNEAQLEKSRLLSDRFSAERPKGSFSTLEIQRTEQGDSAMYLCASTGGTTEAFFGQGTRLTVV.

J is TRBJ2-1 and V is TRBV21-1; the tabulated D call, TRBD2, remains unverified against the DNA. TRBV21-1 is labeled a pseudogene. There are 18 residues in the CDR3. The CDR3 here is CASRRRDFLPPLYNEQFF. In DNA form, the CDR3 reads TGTGCCAGCCGAAGAAGGGACTTTCTCCCTCCCCTCTACAATGAGCAGTTCTTC.

The chain is built from TRBV24-1 and TRBJ2-1; 11 nucleotides agree with TRBD2. The length of the CDR3 is 16 residues. With 4 bases clipped from V and 4 bases from J, the junction kept 5 bases outside the gene matches. CDR1 is KGHDR and CDR2 is SFDVKD in the germline V gene. The CDR3 sequence: CATSDRGTSGYNEQFF. CDR3 DNA sequence: TGTGCCACCAGTGACCGAGGGACTAGCGGTTACAATGAGCAGTTCTTC.

The chain joins TRBV7-9 to TRBJ1-1; 9 bases fit TRBD1. The CDR3 covers 17 residues. The germline V gene has CDR1 SEHNR and CDR2 FQNEAQ (reference sequence). Trimming took 4 bases from V and 5 from J; bases not matched to a gene: 14. Here the CDR3 DNA reads TGTGCCAGCAGCTCAGCGCCACACAGGGGGCAAGGAACTGAAGCTTTCTTT. It encodes CASSSAPHRGQGTEAFF.

This clone was seen once. The chain uses TRBV19 and TRBJ2-7; D possibly corresponds to TRBD1 (6 bases). Trimming removed 8 bases from V and 0 bases from J, with 14 bases in between. Germline V CDR1 and CDR2: LNHDA, SQIVND (reference sequence). The CDR3 length is 14 residues. The CDR3 sequence: CASSDRSTSYEQYF. The DNA for the CDR3 is TGTGCCAGTTCTGACAGGTCTACCTCCTACGAGCAGTACTTC.

The chain couples TRBV5-1 to TRBJ2-7; 10 bases line up with TRBD1. The germline V gene has CDR1 SGHRS and CDR2 YFSETQ. V lost 2 bases and J lost 3; bases outside the gene matches: 2. The CDR3 is 14 amino acids. Here the CDR3 DNA reads TGCGCCAGCAGCTTCGGACAGGGGGACTACGAGCAGTACTTC. Protein product: CASSFGQGDYEQYF.

The chain links TRBV18 to TRBJ2-3; 10 bases align to TRBD2. The germline gives CDR1 KGHSH, CDR2 LQKENI. CDR3 length equals 16 residues. The J segment lost 2 bases and the V segment lost 3 bases, leaving 5 bases of the junction unmatched. In DNA form, the CDR3 reads TGTGCCAGCTCACCGGCACTAGCGGGGAACACAGATACGCAGTATTTT. Translating it yields CASSPALAGNTDTQYF. The variable domain in full, completed from reference TRBV18 and TRBJ2-3, reads NAGVMQNPRHLVRRRGQEARLRCSPMKGHSHVYWYRQLPEEGLKFMVYLQKENIIDESGMPKERFSAEFPKEGPSILRIQQVVRGDSAAYFCASSPALAGNTDTQYFGPGTRLTVL.

This clone was recorded once. The chain carries TRBV18 and TRBJ1-2; D gene uncertain. There are 14 residues in the CDR3. Germline-derived CDR1 and CDR2 are KGHSH and LQKENI. V lost 6 bases and J 8 bases, leaving 19 bases between the germline ends. CDR3 nucleotide sequence: TGTGCCAGCTCTCCGGGGAGTCCCGAGGGCGGCTACACCTTC. This sequence encodes CASSPGSPEGGYTF.

This sequence joins TRBV5-6 and TRBJ2-1, with 10 bases that match TRBD2. CDR1 SGHDT and CDR2 YYEEEE come from the germline V gene. The V and J ends lost 4 bases and 5 bases, in that order; junction bases with no gene match: 9. The CDR3 loop spans 16 amino acids. CDR3 residues: CASSDRGTSANNEQFF. CDR3 sequence (DNA): TGTGCCAGCAGCGATCGTGGGACTAGCGCTAACAATGAGCAGTTCTTC.

The V gene is TRBV7-9, the J gene TRBJ2-3; a possible D gene is TRBD2 (5 bases). CDR3 size: 13 residues. Germline assignment: CDR1 SEHNR and CDR2 FQNEAQ (reference sequence). V was cut by 1 base and J by 5 bases, with 7 bases left in between. CDR3 protein: CASSLERGDTQYF. In nucleotides, the CDR3 is TGTGCCAGCAGCTTAGAACGGGGAGATACGCAGTATTTT.

The chain uses TRBV5-1 and TRBJ1-1, with D tentatively TRBD1 (6 bases). This CDR3 is built from 14 residues. V was shortened by 4 bases and J by 0 bases, with 10 bases between the two germline ends. CDR1 is SGHRS, CDR2 YFSETQ, per germline. CDR3 DNA sequence: TGCGCCAGCAGCCCAGACAGGATGAACACTGAAGCTTTCTTT. Residues: CASSPDRMNTEAFF.

V gene TRBV5-4 combines with J gene TRBJ2-6; TRBD1 might be the D (6 bases). The germline gives CDR1 SGHNT, CDR2 YYREEE (reference sequence). The CDR3 is 15 residues long. Trimming took 5 bases from V and 4 from J, leaving 13 bases between them. The CDR3 region has the DNA TGTGCCAGCAGACCAGGGACACCCGGGGCCAACGTCCTGACTTTC. This codes for CASRPGTPGANVLTF.

The chain recombines TRBV6-5 with TRBJ1-5; 7 bases align to TRBD1. The germline gives CDR1 MNHEY, CDR2 SVGAGI. Trimming took 6 bases from V and 5 from J; bases not matched to a gene: 7. The CDR3 covers 14 residues. The CDR3 sequence is CASRQTGQDQPQHF. In DNA, the CDR3 is TGTGCCAGCAGGCAGACAGGGCAGGATCAGCCCCAGCATTTT.

V and J are TRBV19 and TRBJ1-1; 10 bases fit TRBD1. This CDR3 has 15 residues. From germline, CDR1 is LNHDA and CDR2 SQIVND (reference sequence). V shed 1 base, J shed 5 bases, and the junction held 4 bases outside the gene matches. CDR3 loop: CASSIARTGGTEAFF. The CDR3 coding sequence is TGTGCCAGTAGTATAGCCCGGACAGGGGGTACTGAAGCTTTCTTT.

The chain links TRBV18 to TRBJ1-1, with TRBD1 identical over 12 bases. V lost 3 bases and J lost 10; bases outside the gene matches: 3. Germline V gene lookup returns CDR1 KGHSH and CDR2 LQKENI. The CDR3 contains 13 residues. Here the CDR3 reads CASSPGTGGSAFF. For the CDR3, the DNA is TGTGCCAGCTCACCCGGGACAGGGGGCTCAGCTTTCTTT.

The gene calls are TRBV19 and TRBJ1-5, with 7 bases identical to TRBD1. Losses at the gene ends were 5 bases for V and 3 bases for J; bases not matched to a gene: 4. The germline gives CDR1 LNHDA, CDR2 SQIVND (reference sequence). The CDR3 has 14 residues. In DNA, the CDR3 is TGTGCCAGTAGTGACAGGGTCTTCAATCAGCCCCAGCATTTT. Translating it yields CASSDRVFNQPQHF.

The CDR3 sequence: CASSPRLSADTQYF. The CDR3, as DNA: TGTGCCAGCAGCCCCCGGTTGTCCGCAGATACGCAGTATTTT. V usage is TRBV9 and J usage is TRBJ2-3; D is uncertain. Germline V lookup: CDR1 SGDLS, CDR2 YYNGEE. The CDR3 is 14 residues long. V gave up 4 bases and J gave up 4 bases, with 13 bases separating them.

This CDR3 is CSARVAEAFF. The CDR3 nucleotides are TGCAGTGCTAGAGTTGCGGAAGCTTTCTTT. J is TRBJ1-1 and V is TRBV20-1; no definite D call. CDR3 size: 10 residues. Germline V CDR1 and CDR2: DFQATT, SNEGSKA (reference sequence). Trimming pared 1 base from V and 8 bases from J, leaving 5 bases between.

The rearrangement uses TRBV25-1 and TRBJ2-5; 8 nucleotides match TRBD1. Germline V gene lookup returns CDR1 MGHDK and CDR2 SYGVNS. The CDR3 runs to 14 residues. J lost 5 bases, V lost 5 bases, and 7 bases had no gene match. In DNA form, the CDR3 reads TGTGCCAGCAGTCGGACAGGGAGTCGGGAGACCCAGTACTTC. Its protein product is CASSRTGSRETQYF.